Listed here are 17 T cell receptor beta chains from one sample, sequenced in a study of T-cell reconstitution after alpha-beta-depleted transplantation in children. Unique molecular identifiers tagged the TCRbeta library. MiXCR, run by TCRdb on the PCR reads, gives a single entry per CDR3 protein. The data show about a million distinct CDR3 sequences, 25% to 35% seen once. Sample: PBMCs, mostly from graft donor cells, taken 360 days after TCRalphabeta/CD19-depleted stem cell transplant. The receptor set was obtained from a boy younger than two who had a stem cell transplant for SCID, so the T cells may come from the graft donor.

V gene TRBV7-6 combines with J gene TRBJ2-7, with 11 bases identical to TRBD2. J gave up 3 bases and V 1 base, and 5 bases lay outside the gene matches. This CDR3 comprises 16 residues. Germline V lookup: CDR1 SGHVS, CDR2 FNYEAQ. CDR3 in amino acids: CASSLGPTSGGYEQYF. The CDR3 region has the DNA TGTGCCAGCAGCTTAGGGCCAACTAGCGGGGGCTACGAGCAGTACTTC. Complete variable domain (other parts from reference TRBV7-6 and TRBJ2-7): GAGVSQSPRYKVTKRGQDVALRCDPISGHVSLYWYRQALGQGPEFLTYFNYEAQQDKSGLPNDRFSAERPEGSISTLTIQRTEQRDSAMYRCASSLGPTSGGYEQYFGPGTRLTVT.

This clonotype was detected many times. This chain uses TRBV20-1 with TRBJ2-1; tentatively, D is TRBD1 (5 bases). V was cut by 0 bases and J by 12 bases, with 21 bases left in between. The CDR3 extends over 15 amino acids. The V gene's germline CDR1 is DFQATT and CDR2 SNEGSKA (reference sequence). The chain's CDR3 is CSARDSQGLSSVQFF. The CDR3, as DNA: TGCAGTGCTAGAGATTCCCAGGGATTGTCTTCAGTGCAGTTCTTC.

In regard to this clonotype: The CDR3 carries no conserved terminal phenylalanine or tryptophan, so it likely arises from a read error. The CDR3 nucleotides are TGCGCCAGCAGCTTCCGACCACTAGCGGAGATCACAGATACGCAGTATATT. Translation gives CASSFRPLAEITDTQYI. The rearrangement uses TRBV5-1 and TRBJ2-3, with TRBD2 matching over 8 bases. V was pared by 2 bases and J by 2 bases, with 10 bases of the junction left unmatched. From germline, CDR1 is SGHRS and CDR2 YFSETQ. The CDR3 consists of 17 residues.

This chain uses TRBV4-1 with TRBJ1-5; D remains unclear. Germline V lookup: CDR1 MGHRA, CDR2 YSYEKL. The CDR3 is 17 residues long. V was pared by 0 bases and J by 2 bases, with 14 bases between. CDR3 amino acids: CASSQDQTHGGNQPQHF. Here the CDR3 DNA reads TGCGCCAGCAGCCAAGATCAGACTCATGGGGGCAATCAGCCCCAGCATTTT.

CDR3 sequence: CASRRLAGGWEQFF. The CDR3 region has the DNA TGTGCCAGCAGGCGACTAGCGGGGGGATGGGAGCAGTTCTTC. The chain combines TRBV27 with TRBJ2-1; TRBD2 matches 13 bases. Per germline, CDR1 MNHEY and CDR2 SMNVEV (reference sequence). V lost 6 bases and J lost 10; bases outside the gene matches: 6. This CDR3 contains 14 residues.

The V gene is TRBV27, the J gene TRBJ2-7, with 11 nucleotides matching TRBD2. The germline V gene encodes CDR1 MNHEY and CDR2 SMNVEV (reference sequence). Trimming cost V 6 bases and J 4 bases; bases outside gene matches: 5. CDR3 length: 14 residues. The CDR3 bases are TGTGCCAGCAGGGTAGCGGGGGGGCTATACGAGCAGTACTTC. Its protein is CASRVAGGLYEQYF.

The chain has TRBV5-1 and TRBJ2-5; D might be TRBD2 (6 bases). The CDR3 extends over 17 amino acids. V lost 1 base to trimming and J lost 0 bases, with 16 bases between them. Germline-derived CDR1 and CDR2 are SGHRS and YFSETQ. The CDR3 sequence: CASSLLWRQRDQETQYF. In DNA form, the CDR3 reads TGCGCCAGCAGCTTGCTATGGCGCCAGCGGGACCAAGAGACCCAGTACTTC.

The chain uses TRBV7-9 and TRBJ2-5; possibly TRBD1 or TRBD2 for D (5 bases each). The V end lost 5 bases, the J end lost 0 bases, and 10 bases lay between the germline ends. The CDR3 has 14 amino acids. Germline V gene lookup returns CDR1 SEHNR and CDR2 FQNEAQ (reference sequence). CDR3 nucleotides: TGTGCCAGCAGCCCCGGGGCATACCAAGAGACCCAGTACTTC. It yields the protein CASSPGAYQETQYF.

This clonotype was picked up many times. The genes are TRBV11-2 and TRBJ2-7; TRBD1 agrees at 10 bases. V trimming: 6 bases; J trimming: 0 bases; junction bases outside the gene matches: 5. CDR1 is SGHAT, CDR2 FQNNGV, per germline. The CDR3 is 15 residues long. CDR3: CASSSDRGSSYEQYF. CDR3 in DNA: TGTGCCAGCAGTTCGGACAGGGGGAGCTCCTACGAGCAGTACTTC. The variable domain in full, completed from reference TRBV11-2 and TRBJ2-7, reads EAGVAQSPRYKIIEKRQSVAFWCNPISGHATLYWYQQILGQGPKLLIQFQNNGVVDDSQLPKDRFSAERLKGVDSTLKIQPAKLEDSAVYLCASSSDRGSSYEQYFGPGTRLTVT.

This chain joins TRBV6-5 and TRBJ1-2; no reliable D call. Trimming cost V 6 bases and J 10 bases, with 15 bases left between them. The length of the CDR3 is 12 residues. CDR1 MNHEY and CDR2 SVGAGI come from the germline V gene. The CDR3 DNA reads TGTGCCAGCAGGAACATCCGCTTGGACTACACCTTC. This encodes CASRNIRLDYTF.

Worth noting for this clonotype: This clone may be a read error of a much larger clone one base away. This rearrangement joins TRBV29-1 to TRBJ2-1, with D perhaps matching TRBD2 (6 bases). This CDR3 region has 15 residues. Trimming took 6 bases from V and 4 from J, leaving 19 bases between them. In germline, CDR1 is SQVTM, CDR2 ANQGSEA. The CDR3 nucleotides are TGCAGCGTGGGGCGGGGCAGGAAGGGTTACAATGAGCAGTTCTTC. Translating gives CSVGRGRKGYNEQFF.

V and J are TRBV4-1 and TRBJ2-1; D is unresolved. CDR1 is MGHRA and CDR2 is YSYEKL in the germline V gene. Trimming cost V 4 bases and J 15 bases, with 22 bases left between them. The CDR3 totals 14 residues. Here the CDR3 DNA reads TGCGCCAGCAGCCCTCCTGGGCAGGCCCTCTCGGTGTTCTTC. This translates into CASSPPGQALSVFF.

This clonotype turned up a few times. The chain joins TRBV12-3 or TRBV12-4 to TRBJ2-1; 9 bases match TRBD1. V gave up 6 bases and J gave up 5 bases; unmatched junction bases: 5. CDR3 length: 14 amino acids. In DNA form, the CDR3 reads TGTGCCAGCAGCCCGGGACAGGGACACAATGAGCAGTTCTTC. Translated, it gives CASSPGQGHNEQFF.

This clonotype appeared a few times. The chain links TRBV29-1 to TRBJ1-1; D may be TRBD1 (6 bases). CDR1 is SQVTM and CDR2 is ANQGSEA in the germline V gene. Trimming shortened V by 4 bases and J by 4 bases, and 13 bases separated the two germline ends. The CDR3 is made up of 13 amino acids. Here the CDR3 reads CSVVANRVTEAFF. In DNA, the CDR3 is TGCAGCGTTGTTGCTAACAGGGTCACTGAAGCTTTCTTT.

The chain recombines TRBV3-1 with TRBJ1-1; D is uncertain. Germline values: CDR1 LGHDT, CDR2 YNNKEL (reference sequence). The V end was cut by 2 bases, the J end by 0 bases, with 10 bases between. This CDR3 spans 15 amino acids. The CDR3 loop reads CASSQFGRLNTEAFF. The CDR3, as DNA: TGTGCCAGCAGCCAATTCGGCAGGCTGAACACTGAAGCTTTCTTT.

V gene TRBV29-1 combines with J gene TRBJ2-5; 10 bases are shared with TRBD2. Germline V CDR1 and CDR2: SQVTM, ANQGSEA. V shed 7 bases, J shed 3 bases, and the junction held 8 bases outside the gene matches. The CDR3 is 14 amino acids. The CDR3 protein is CSAGAGGPEETQYF. The DNA of the CDR3 is TGCAGCGCCGGAGCGGGGGGGCCCGAAGAGACCCAGTACTTC. Based on the CDR3 plus reference TRBV29-1 and TRBJ2-5, the full variable domain is SAVISQKPSRDICQRGTSLTIQCQVDSQVTMMFWYRQQPGQSLTLIATANQGSEATYESGFVIDKFPISRPNLTFSTLTVSNMSPEDSSIYLCSAGAGGPEETQYFGPGTRLLVL.

This clonotype was picked up a small number of times. V gene TRBV9 combines with J gene TRBJ1-1; D ambiguous. CDR3 length equals 13 residues. V dropped 0 bases and J dropped 1 base, with 4 bases sitting between them. The germline V gene has CDR1 SGDLS and CDR2 YYNGEE. As DNA, the CDR3 is TGTGCCAGCAGCGTAGCTCAGAACACTGAAGCTTTCTTT. It codes for CASSVAQNTEAFF.